This T cell receptor (beta chain) was captured by sequencing in a study of early T cells in non-severe SARS-CoV-2 infection. Study background: Sequenced material consisted of bulk RNA (from unsorted whole blood), and chains were unpaired.

Ten or more counts support this clonotype. Individually, cDNA molecules had unique molecular identifiers attached to them. TCRdb independently ran MiXCR on the 5' RACE reads; one entry per CDR3 protein. Here the sample spans about 33,000 distinct CDR3 sequences, 5.5% to 7% being singletons. The CDR3 length is 14 residues. Looked up from germline, CDR1 is LGHDT and CDR2 is YNNKEL (reference sequence). V was cut by 1 base and J by 4 bases, with 7 bases left in between. The chain joins TRBV3-1 to TRBJ2-2; D ambiguous. The sample was whole blood. The clonotype originates from an adult who was a healthcare worker with PCR-confirmed SARS-CoV-2 infection or an uninfected control (not recorded which). The CDR3 reads CASSQVPSTGELFF. The CDR3 nucleotides are TGTGCCAGCAGCCAAGTCCCATCCACCGGGGAGCTGTTTTTT.